This T cell receptor (beta chain) was sequenced in a study of shared clonotypes between healthy human individuals. CDR3 length: 16 residues. V was clipped by 1 base and J by 6 bases; unmatched bases: 8. Details on this clone: Its antigen is unidentified.

Findings and caveats of the study: A limitation of the genetic and exposure-history diversity represented arose from few donors. Roughly 5% of naive CD4 clonotypes were shared across four donors.

Generated by immunoSEQ multiplex PCR, the TCRdb table keeps only in-frame clones and is missing some. The sample yields millions of clones, around 94% seen once. Material for sequencing was naive CD4+ T cells sorted from blood. The subset is: CD45RA+ positively selected. This clonotype was sampled from a man younger than 35 in good health. The chain links TRBV5-3 to TRBJ2-7; 12 bases are a match to TRBD2. TRBV5-3 is annotated as an ORF whose role is uncertain. The chain's CDR3 is CARSLKTSGRNGEQYF. Here the CDR3 DNA reads TGTGCCAGAAGCTTGAAGACTAGCGGGAGAAATGGCGAGCAGTACTTC.